These T cell receptor beta chains were read from a single sample in a study of T cell clonotyping in hematopoietic cell transplantation. The method was immunoSEQ multiplex PCR; TCRdb's version includes in-frame clones alone and lacks a portion of them. The table includes 35,000 to 45,000 clones, about 93% detected once. The source material was peripheral blood mononuclear cells. Receptor source: a woman aged 45-65 years in good health. Some clones in this sample may be carry-over from other donors' samples. Each CDR3 is given with its conserved first and last residue. A D gene is named only where the DNA matches it firmly. Expanded clones get a size class; other rows say once, few or many, or leave the size out.

CDR3 DNA,CDR3 protein,clone size,D gene,J gene,V gene
TGTGCCAGCAGCCAAGAATCCCACATATATTTT,CASSQESHIYF,NA,NA,TRBJ1-3,TRBV4-2
TGTGCCAGCAGCTCGTCAGGGAATAGGGGCTATGGCTACACCTTC,CASSSSGNRGYGYTF,few,NA,TRBJ1-2,TRBV5-4
TGTGCCAGCTCTGCAGGGGCACAAACCTACGAGCAGTACTTC,CASSAGAQTYEQYF,NA,NA,TRBJ2-7,TRBV18
TGTGCCAGCAGTAAACCCCAGGGGACCCACAATGAGCAGTTCTTC,CASSKPQGTHNEQFF,NA,NA,TRBJ2-1,TRBV6-5
TGTGCCAGCCTCCGGGACAAGAGCACAGATACGCAGTATTTT,CASLRDKSTDTQYF,NA,NA,TRBJ2-3,TRBV11-3
TGTGCCAGCAGTGGGGACGGGAGCTCCTACGAGCAGTACTTC,CASSGDGSSYEQYF,NA,NA,TRBJ2-7,TRBV5-4
TGTGCCAGCAGTTACGGGACAGGGAACAATGAGCAGTTCTTC,CASSYGTGNNEQFF,NA,TRBD1,TRBJ2-1,TRBV6-5
TGTGCCTGGATGACAGGGGATAATTCACCCCTCCACTTT,CAWMTGDNSPLHF,NA,TRBD1,TRBJ1-6,TRBV30
TGTGCCAGCAACAGGGACGCGAACACTGAAGCTTTCTTT,CASNRDANTEAFF,NA,NA,TRBJ1-1,TRBV7-2
TGCGCCAGCAGCTTGGCAGGACAGGGGATGAACACTGAAGCTTTCTTT,CASSLAGQGMNTEAFF,NA,TRBD1,TRBJ1-1,TRBV5-1
TGTGCCAGCAGTGACAGGTCATACTATGGCTACACCTTC,CASSDRSYYGYTF,NA,NA,TRBJ1-2,TRBV6-4
TGTGCCAGCAGCGTAGGAGACAGGAGTCAAGAGACCCAGTACTTC,CASSVGDRSQETQYF,NA,NA,TRBJ2-5,TRBV9
TGTGCCAGCAGCACGCCGGGGGCGAACACTGAAGCTTTCTTT,CASSTPGANTEAFF,NA,NA,TRBJ1-1,TRBV7-8
TGTGCCAGCAGTTTCCGGGCAGAAAACCGTTCACCCCTCCACTTT,CASSFRAENRSPLHF,NA,NA,TRBJ1-6,TRBV6-6
TGTGCCAGTAGTCGGGTTTCTAGCAATCAGCCCCAGCATTTT,CASSRVSSNQPQHF,once,NA,TRBJ1-5,TRBV19
TGTGCCAGCAGCCCTCGACAGGGACCAGAGACCCAGTACTTC,CASSPRQGPETQYF,once,TRBD1,TRBJ2-5,TRBV9
TGTGCCAGCAGTGAAGCCAGGCCCGGGGGCAATCAGCCCCAGCATTTT,CASSEARPGGNQPQHF,NA,NA,TRBJ1-5,TRBV2
TGTGCCAGCAACCAGGGACAGAGCACTGAAGCTTTCTTT,CASNQGQSTEAFF,NA,TRBD1,TRBJ1-1,TRBV2
TGTGCCGTTCGGGACGGACTGTTCCTCTCTGGAAACACCATATATTTT,CAVRDGLFLSGNTIYF,NA,NA,TRBJ1-3,TRBV5-4
TGCAGCGTTACCTCCATGGAAAGGCAACCGTACGAGCAGTACTTC,CSVTSMERQPYEQYF,few,NA,TRBJ2-7,TRBV29-1
TGTGCCAGCGGGGATTTTGGGGGAATTAGCACTGAAGCTTTCTTT,CASGDFGGISTEAFF,NA,NA,TRBJ1-1,TRBV6-1
TGTGCCAGTAGAGGGGGAATGGCACCCCTCCACTTT,CASRGGMAPLHF,NA,NA,TRBJ1-6,TRBV28
TGTGCCAGCAGCTTGGACAGGGGGAGGGCCGGGGAGCTGTTTTTT,CASSLDRGRAGELFF,NA,TRBD1,TRBJ2-2,TRBV7-3
TGTGCCAGCAGCCACAGCAGGTTAAGTCGAGAGACCCAGTACTTC,CASSHSRLSRETQYF,NA,NA,TRBJ2-5,TRBV7-9
TGTGCCAGCCAGCCGGGGACATGGGCCTACAATGAGCAGTTCTTC,CASQPGTWAYNEQFF,NA,NA,TRBJ2-1,TRBV7-2
TGCGCCAGCAGTGAGTCTAAAAGGGACGACGCTGAAGCTTTCTTT,CASSESKRDDAEAFF,NA,NA,TRBJ1-1,TRBV10-1
TGTGCCAGCAGTGATGTGCTAGAGTGGCAAGAGACCCAGTACTTC,CASSDVLEWQETQYF,NA,NA,TRBJ2-5,TRBV25-1
TGTGCCAGCAGTGAAAGGGGACAGGTGACCTCACCCCTCCACTTT,CASSERGQVTSPLHF,NA,TRBD1,TRBJ1-6,TRBV2
TGTGCCAGCAGTGTCGAACAGGGCACCCCCTACGAGCAGTACTTC,CASSVEQGTPYEQYF,NA,NA,TRBJ2-7,TRBV2
TGTGCCAGCAGCCAAAACAATGAGCAGTTCTTC,CASSQNNEQFF,NA,NA,TRBJ2-1,TRBV7-2
TGTGCCAGCAGCACCGGGACAGGGGGCTCTGAAAAACTGTTTTTT,CASSTGTGGSEKLFF,NA,TRBD1,TRBJ1-4,TRBV6-5
TGTGCCAGCAGTTACGGGGCGGCGCAGTTCTTC,CASSYGAAQFF,NA,NA,TRBJ2-1,TRBV6-5
TGTGCCAGCAGCATACAGGGACAGGCCGCCGGGCTCCAGCATTTT,CASSIQGQAAGLQHF,NA,TRBD1,TRBJ1-5,TRBV7-2
TGTGCCAGCAGCCCGCGGACTAGCGGGGGGGCGGATACGCAGTATTTT,CASSPRTSGGADTQYF,NA,TRBD2,TRBJ2-3,TRBV7-6
TGCAGTGCTTCAGCTAACTATGGCTACACCTTC,CSASANYGYTF,NA,NA,TRBJ1-2,TRBV20-1
TGTGCCAGCAGCTTTTACACGAGCACCGGGGAGCTGTTTTTT,CASSFYTSTGELFF,NA,NA,TRBJ2-2,TRBV5-4
TGCGCCAGCAGCCAAGTAGGGTACTATGGCTACACCTTC,CASSQVGYYGYTF,NA,NA,TRBJ1-2,TRBV4-3
TGCAGCGGTAGTGATTGGTTCTATGGCTACACCTTC,CSGSDWFYGYTF,NA,NA,TRBJ1-2,TRBV29-1
TGTGCCAGCAGCCGCGTCCTAGAGGACACCATATATTTT,CASSRVLEDTIYF,NA,NA,TRBJ1-3,TRBV6-5
TGTGCCAGTAGTATAGATCGGGAGGCAGGGCTCACCGGGGAGCTGTTTTTT,CASSIDREAGLTGELFF,NA,TRBD2,TRBJ2-2,TRBV19
TGTGCCAGCAGAGCCAACCCGGGACAGGGTAACACCGGGGAGCTGTTTTTT,CASRANPGQGNTGELFF,NA,TRBD1,TRBJ2-2,TRBV2
TGTGCCAGCAGTTACTTCTTTGGGGCCTTTCAAACCTTC,CASSYFFGAFQTF,NA,NA,TRBJ1-2,TRBV6-5
TGCGCCAGCAGCCAAGAGGGTGAAAAACTGTTTTTT,CASSQEGEKLFF,NA,NA,TRBJ1-4,TRBV4-3
TGTGCCAGGTCGGACAGGGCGAACACTGAAGCTTTCTTT,CARSDRANTEAFF,NA,TRBD1,TRBJ1-1,TRBV5-8
TGTGCCAGTAGTATTTTAGCAGGGAACCAAGAGACCCAGTACTTC,CASSILAGNQETQYF,NA,NA,TRBJ2-5,TRBV19
TGTGCCAGCAGCTTCCCGAATTCACCCCTCCACTTT,CASSFPNSPLHF,NA,NA,TRBJ1-6,TRBV7-2
TGTGCCAGCTCACCAGAACAGGGGTTTGACTATGGCTACACCTTC,CASSPEQGFDYGYTF,NA,TRBD1,TRBJ1-2,TRBV18